This TCR beta chain was profiled in a study of control samples from healthy donors and cancer patients. Germline-derived CDR1 and CDR2 are SGHRS and YFSETQ. The CDR3 loop spans 16 amino acids. V lost 0 bases to trimming and J lost 4 bases; unmatched junction nucleotides: 5. Produced via immunoSEQ multiplex PCR; TCRdb's table is partial and in-frame only. The sample yields approximately 79,000 clones, 75% to 90% seen once. This chain links TRBV5-1 with TRBJ2-1; 9 bases line up with TRBD2. This TCR came from a middle-aged man in good health. What was sequenced was blood. CDR3 bases: TGCGCCAGCAGCTTGGATGCGGGGGGGCTATACAATGAGCAGTTCTTC. Translating gives CASSLDAGGLYNEQFF.